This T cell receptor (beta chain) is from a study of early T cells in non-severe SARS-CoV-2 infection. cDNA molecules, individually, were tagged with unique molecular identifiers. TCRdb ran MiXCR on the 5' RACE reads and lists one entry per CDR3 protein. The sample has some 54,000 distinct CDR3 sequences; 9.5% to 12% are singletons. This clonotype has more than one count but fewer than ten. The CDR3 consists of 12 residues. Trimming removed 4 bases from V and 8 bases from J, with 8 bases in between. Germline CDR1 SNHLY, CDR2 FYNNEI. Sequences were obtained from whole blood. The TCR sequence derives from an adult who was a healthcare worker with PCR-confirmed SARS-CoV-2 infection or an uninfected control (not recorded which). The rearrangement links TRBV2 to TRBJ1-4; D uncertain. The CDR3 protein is CASSGTFEKLFF. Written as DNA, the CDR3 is TGTGCCAGCAGTGGTACATTCGAAAAACTGTTTTTT.